This TCR beta chain is from a study of blood T cell repertoires in COVID-19. Germline V gene sequence: CDR1 LNHDA, CDR2 SQIVND (reference sequence). Trimming removed 1 base from V and 6 bases from J, with 11 bases in between. The CDR3 has 14 amino acids. Per the study methods: By means of reference gene primer amplification, nucleated cell counts were estimated. This table comes from immunoSEQ multiplex PCR, and its TCRdb copy is limited to in-frame clones, with some not included. V and J calls and clone size are as listed in that table; D and trimming were resolved from the DNA. The table records about 31,000 clones, roughly nine tenths of them present only once.

Sequenced sample: peripheral blood. The chain recombines TRBV19 with TRBJ2-3, with a tentative D call TRBD1 (5 bases). This TCR came from a human donor in a cohort sampled during active COVID-19. As DNA, the CDR3 is TGTGCCAGTAGTATAGCCCAGGGTTGGGATACGCAGTATTTT. It codes for CASSIAQGWDTQYF.